This T cell receptor (beta chain) appears in the sequencing data of a study of blood T cell repertoires in COVID-19. The wider study: Sites across the United States, Italy and Spain contributed samples from acute and convalescent COVID-19.

In the study's own analysis: Amplification of reference gene primers was used by the study to estimate nucleated cell counts. Clones were sequenced by immunoSEQ multiplex PCR, and TCRdb holds only the in-frame ones, with some missing. That table supplies the V and J calls and clone size; D and trimming were determined from the DNA. The table includes approximately 350,000 clones, 70% to 90% detected once. Patients from Seattle were sampled longitudinally, starting during active infection. V was pared by 3 bases and J by 2 bases, with 3 bases of the junction left unmatched. Germline values: CDR1 LNHDA, CDR2 SQIVND (reference sequence). The CDR3 is 15 residues long.

The sequenced sample was peripheral blood. The chain combines TRBV19 with TRBJ2-3; TRBD1 matches 9 bases. The receptor comes from a woman between 55 and 75 years old with COVID-19, enrolled during active disease. For the CDR3, the DNA is TGTGCCAGTAGTATGGGGACAGGGTACACAGATACGCAGTATTTT. It is translated as CASSMGTGYTDTQYF.